These 14 T cell receptor beta chains originate from one sample sequenced in a study of response to subunit inactivated influenza vaccine. From the RT-PCR reads, TCRdb called clonotypes with MiXCR, one entry per CDR3 protein. The sample shows approximately 250,000 distinct CDR3 sequences, 10% to 15% of them seen only once. The source was non-naive T cells sorted from PBMCs, collected 14 to 15 days before vaccination. The source of these receptors is a man aged 50 to 59 who received an inactivated influenza vaccine.

Only a few counts were recorded for this clonotype. The chain carries TRBV6-2 or TRBV6-3 and TRBJ2-3; TRBD2 might be the D (6 bases). Per germline, CDR1 MNHEY and CDR2 SVGEGT. The CDR3 sequence is 17 residues long. Trimming left V 1 base short and J 2 bases short, with 16 bases between. The CDR3 DNA is TGTGCCAGCAGTTACTGGGGGAGGACCGTAGCCACAGATACGCAGTATTTT. It translates to CASSYWGRTVATDTQYF.

In its sample, this clonotype was seen many times. The chain uses TRBV12-3 or TRBV12-4 and TRBJ2-1; 7 nucleotides line up with TRBD1. The junction had 11 bases not matched to a gene; V was cut back by 8 bases and J by 7 bases. The CDR3 is 14 amino acids. CDR3 sequence (DNA): TGTGCCAGCCGCTGGGGCGGCAGGGGGAATGAGCAGTTCTTC. This gives the protein CASRWGGRGNEQFF.

This rearrangement joins TRBV20-1 to TRBJ2-7; D call uncertain. Germline assignment: CDR1 DFQATT and CDR2 SNEGSKA (reference sequence). The CDR3 consists of 16 residues. Trimming cost V 3 bases and J 7 bases, with 25 bases left between them. The CDR3 DNA follows: TGCAGTGCTAGCGGATTAGACGTAAGGGATCGTACAGAGCAGTACTTC. Amino acids: CSASGLDVRDRTEQYF.

This clonotype has just a few counts. The genes are TRBV5-6 and TRBJ1-1; 10 positions agree with TRBD1. The CDR3 has 16 residues. Germline V lookup: CDR1 SGHDT, CDR2 YYEEEE. Trimming took 4 bases from V and 1 from J; bases not matched to a gene: 7. CDR3 in amino acids: CASSMTGGRGNTEAFF. The CDR3 DNA follows: TGTGCCAGCAGCATGACAGGGGGCCGAGGGAACACTGAAGCTTTCTTT.

The gene calls are TRBV4-3 and TRBJ2-1, with 10 bases matching TRBD2. This CDR3 region has 15 residues. Germline assignment: CDR1 LGHNA and CDR2 YSLEER. Trimming at V came to 4 bases and at J to 8 bases, leaving 8 bases not matched to a gene. The CDR3 reads CASSPSSGSGDEQFF. As DNA, the CDR3 is TGCGCCAGCAGCCCTTCTAGCGGGAGTGGCGATGAGCAGTTCTTC.

V and J are TRBV15 and TRBJ1-2; D uncertain. V was cut by 5 bases and J by 0 bases, with 10 bases left in between. Per the germline V gene, CDR1 is LNHNV and CDR2 is YYDKDF (reference sequence). The CDR3 extends over 14 amino acids. The CDR3 DNA follows: TGTGCCACCAGCCTTACCGCATCTAACTATGGCTACACCTTC. As protein: CATSLTASNYGYTF.

This clonotype was counted ten times or more. This sequence joins TRBV6-1 and TRBJ2-1; 11 bases map to TRBD2. V lost 6 bases to trimming and J lost 5 bases; unmatched junction nucleotides: 6. Germline V gene sequence: CDR1 MNHNS, CDR2 SASEGT. The CDR3 extends over 15 amino acids. The chain's CDR3 is CASRRASGGNNEQFF. The CDR3 region has the DNA TGTGCCAGCAGGAGAGCTAGCGGGGGGAACAATGAGCAGTTCTTC.

This chain connects TRBV5-1 to TRBJ2-7; 8 bases agree with TRBD2. The germline gives CDR1 SGHRS, CDR2 YFSETQ. The CDR3 consists of 15 residues. Trimming cost V 6 bases and J 5 bases; bases outside gene matches: 13. The CDR3 DNA follows: TGCGCCAGCACCCAAGTACTTGGCGGGGGGAACGAGCAGTACTTC. This translates into CASTQVLGGGNEQYF.

This chain links TRBV30 with TRBJ2-5; D remains unclear. V was cut by 0 bases and J by 4 bases, with 9 bases left in between. CDR1 and CDR2 (germline): GTSNPN, SVGIG (reference sequence). The CDR3 has 13 amino acids. The CDR3 loop is CAWSVGVGETQYF. Written as DNA, the CDR3 is TGTGCCTGGAGTGTCGGAGTAGGAGAGACCCAGTACTTC.

This clonotype was seen a handful of times. The J gene is TRBJ2-2, the V gene TRBV10-2, with D perhaps assigned TRBD1 or TRBD2 (5 bases each). Germline V gives CDR1 WSHSY, CDR2 SAAADI. The CDR3 sequence is 12 residues long. V dropped 4 bases and J dropped 8 bases, with 8 bases sitting between them. The CDR3 nucleotides read TGCGCCAGCAGTGGGGACGCGGGGGAGCTGTTTTTT. Encoded protein: CASSGDAGELFF.

The sample holds many counts of this clonotype. The genes are TRBV11-1 and TRBJ2-6, with TRBD1 identical over 8 bases. CDR1 and CDR2 from the germline V gene are SGHAT and FQDESV (reference sequence). The length of the CDR3 is 18 residues. V was clipped by 5 bases and J by 2 bases; unmatched bases: 11. CDR3 sequence (DNA): TGTGCCAGCAGCGTAACCGGGACAGGTTGGCCTGGGGCCAACGTCCTGACTTTC. It encodes CASSVTGTGWPGANVLTF.

This clonotype was seen more than once but under ten times. The chain employs TRBV10-3 and TRBJ2-1, with 10 bases that match TRBD2. This CDR3 has 15 residues. Per the germline V gene, CDR1 is ENHRY and CDR2 is SYGVKD. Trimming took 3 bases from V and 7 from J; bases not matched to a gene: 6. CDR3 coding DNA: TGTGCCATCAGTGATGGAGCGGGGGGGCCTAATGAGCAGTTCTTC. This codes for CAISDGAGGPNEQFF.

The J gene is TRBJ1-5, the V gene TRBV12-3 or TRBV12-4; D gene unclear. The CDR3 sequence is 14 residues long. V lost 2 bases, J lost 0 bases, and 5 bases lay in between. CDR3 residues: CASSLKDSNQPQHF. CDR3 sequence (DNA): TGTGCCAGCAGTTTAAAGGATAGCAATCAGCCCCAGCATTTT.

This clonotype was observed a handful of times. The gene calls are TRBV5-6 and TRBJ2-3; tentatively, D is TRBD2 (5 bases). From germline, CDR1 is SGHDT and CDR2 YYEEEE. The V end lost 0 bases, the J end lost 6 bases, and 14 bases lay between the germline ends. The CDR3 is 15 amino acids. CDR3 in amino acids: CASSLAGLAADTQYF. The CDR3 nucleotides are TGTGCCAGCAGCTTGGCGGGGTTGGCCGCCGATACGCAGTATTTT.